The rows below give T cell receptor beta chains drawn from one sample of a study of blood T cell repertoires in COVID-19. Profiled with immunoSEQ multiplex PCR; TCRdb holds only in-frame clones, not every one. The sample lists roughly 200,000 clones; roughly 85% were seen once. Sample: peripheral blood. These receptors all stem from a woman of 80 years or more with acute or convalescent COVID-19. Both conserved end residues are part of each CDR3. Fields, in order: D gene, clone size, J gene, V gene, CDR3 DNA, CDR3 protein. The D gene is left open where the match is weak. Size is omitted from some rows. Given values are once, few, many or a class for expanded clones.

NA | NA | TRBJ1-2 | TRBV4-1 | TGCGCCAGCAGCCAACTCGACTATGGCTACACCTTC | CASSQLDYGYTF
NA | NA | TRBJ2-1 | TRBV21-1 | TGTGCCAGCAGCGGGCAAGGGTTCCGAGGAGCTAGCGACTGCAATGAGCAGTTCTTC | CASSGQGFRGASDCNEQFF
TRBD2 | few | TRBJ2-7 | TRBV6-1 | TGTGCCAGCAGTGAAGCGGCGGGACTAGCGGGCTTGTACGAGCAGTACTTC | CASSEAAGLAGLYEQYF
NA | NA | TRBJ2-5 | TRBV12-5 | TGTGCTAGTGGTTTGTCGGGAGAAGAGACCCAGTACTTC | CASGLSGEETQYF
TRBD2 | once | TRBJ2-3 | TRBV27 | TGTGCCAGCAGTTTATTGGGGGCTAGCGGGCCTCGAGATACGCAGTATTTT | CASSLLGASGPRDTQYF
TRBD2 | NA | TRBJ2-7 | TRBV11-2 | TGTGCCAGCAGCCTCCTCCCCCCCCTAGCGGGAGTGAGATCCTACGAGCAGTACTTC | CASSLLPPLAGVRSYEQYF
NA | few | TRBJ2-3 | TRBV15 | TGTGCCACCAGCAGAGGGCCCAAAGATACGCAGTATTTT | CATSRGPKDTQYF
TRBD1 | NA | TRBJ1-2 | TRBV2 | TGTGCCAGCAGCGGACAGGGAGCTAACTATGGCTACACCTTC | CASSGQGANYGYTF
NA | NA | TRBJ2-1 | TRBV29-1 | TGCAGCGTTGAGGCGTCAACAGGTGGCTCCTACAATGAGCAGTTCTTC | CSVEASTGGSYNEQFF
NA | NA | TRBJ1-6 | TRBV9 | TGTGCCAGCAGCCCCCGGGAGATCATATCACCCCTCCACTTT | CASSPREIISPLHF
NA | NA | TRBJ2-4 | TRBV5-1 | TGCGCCAGCAGCTTGGCGGCGGATGTAGCCAAAAACATTCAGTACTTC | CASSLAADVAKNIQYF
TRBD2 | NA | TRBJ2-3 | TRBV30 | TGTGCCTGGAGTGGGACTAGCGTAATCAAAGTCATGGACTCAGATACGCAGTATTTT | CAWSGTSVIKVMDSDTQYF
NA | NA | TRBJ2-3 | TRBV7-3 | TGTGCCAGCAGCTTATCCAGGGGCACAGATACGCAGTATTTT | CASSLSRGTDTQYF
TRBD1 | once | TRBJ1-1 | TRBV5-4 | TGTGCCAGCACCCACCCAGGGGGTGGAAACACTGAAGCTTTCTTT | CASTHPGGGNTEAFF
TRBD1 | NA | TRBJ2-3 | TRBV18 | TGTGCCAGCTCACCTCAGGACAGGGCCTACACAGATACGCAGTATTTT | CASSPQDRAYTDTQYF
NA | NA | TRBJ2-3 | TRBV5-1 | TGCGCCTCCAGGGATGGCCGCACAGATACGCAGTATTTT | CASRDGRTDTQYF
NA | once | TRBJ2-7 | TRBV6-2/TRBV6-3 | TGTGCCAGCAGTTACCCAACATACGAGCAGTACTTC | CASSYPTYEQYF
NA | NA | TRBJ2-5 | TRBV3-1/TRBV3-2 | TGTGCCAGCACCTCGGGAGACGTAGAGACCCAGTACTTC | CASTSGDVETQYF
NA | NA | TRBJ1-5 | TRBV11-2 | TGTGCCAGCAGCTTCGAGGGCAATCAGCCCCAGCATTTT | CASSFEGNQPQHF
NA | NA | TRBJ1-2 | TRBV12-3/TRBV12-4 | TGTGCCAGCAGCCTACAGGGATCCCTTGGCTACACCTTC | CASSLQGSLGYTF
NA | once | TRBJ1-2 | TRBV18 | TGTGCCAGCTCACAAGCCACTAACTATGGCTACACCTTC | CASSQATNYGYTF
TRBD1 | once | TRBJ1-1 | TRBV19 | TGTGCCAGTACCCGGACAGGGGGTATCACTGAAGCTTTCTTT | CASTRTGGITEAFF
NA | NA | TRBJ2-5 | TRBV7-2 | TGTGCCAGCAGTCGACAGTTGGTTCCGGAGACCCAGTACTTC | CASSRQLVPETQYF
NA | NA | TRBJ2-7 | TRBV5-1 | TGCGCCAGCAGCTTTAACGGGGGAGGAGGGGAGCAGTACTTC | CASSFNGGGGEQYF
NA | NA | TRBJ1-2 | TRBV10-3 | TGTGCCATCAGTGAACAGGGCGAATATGGCTACACCTTC | CAISEQGEYGYTF
NA | NA | TRBJ2-5 | TRBV19 | TGTGCCAGTAGTATAGGGGTGGAGGGGAGTGGAGAGACCCAGTACTTC | CASSIGVEGSGETQYF
NA | once | TRBJ2-2 | TRBV27 | TGTGCCAGCAGTTTAACAGGGCTGAACACCGGGGAGCTGTTTTTT | CASSLTGLNTGELFF
NA | NA | TRBJ1-4 | TRBV5-1 | TGCGCCAGCAGCCCCACCAGGGTAAATGAAAAACTGTTTTTT | CASSPTRVNEKLFF
NA | NA | TRBJ2-1 | TRBV6-2/TRBV6-3 | TGTGCCAGCATCCCACTAGGTTTCAATGAGCAGTTCTTC | CASIPLGFNEQFF
TRBD2 | NA | TRBJ2-7 | TRBV11-2 | TGTGCCAGCAGCCGAGCGGGACGATCCTACGAGCAGTACTTC | CASSRAGRSYEQYF
NA | NA | TRBJ1-6 | TRBV19 | TGTGCCAGTAAGGGGTCCTGGGGTTCACCCCTCCACTTT | CASKGSWGSPLHF
TRBD2 | NA | TRBJ2-1 | TRBV6-6 | TGTGCCAGCAGGGCTACGGGACTAGCGGAATACAATGAGCAGTTCTTC | CASRATGLAEYNEQFF
NA | NA | TRBJ1-1 | TRBV5-1 | TGCGCCAGCAGCTTGGCGCCAGTTAACACTGAAGCTTTCTTT | CASSLAPVNTEAFF
NA | NA | TRBJ1-4 | TRBV19 | TGTGCCAGTAGTATGGAGCTGGGGGGGCTAAACTCACGTATAACAACTGCAACTAATGAAAAACTGTTTTTT | CASSMELGGLNSRITTATNEKLFF
TRBD1 | few | TRBJ1-2 | TRBV27 | TGTGCCAGCAGCTCTATGAGGGACAGGGGGTTCTCTAGCTACACCTTC | CASSSMRDRGFSSYTF
TRBD2 | NA | TRBJ2-1 | TRBV12-5 | TGTGCTAGTGGTTTGAGTATAGCGGGTCTCAATGAGCAGTTCTTC | CASGLSIAGLNEQFF
NA | NA | TRBJ2-2 | TRBV5-6 | TGTGCCAGCAGCCGGGGGCAGGGGAGGGGAAACACCGGGGAGCTGTTTTTT | CASSRGQGRGNTGELFF